A single sample gave rise to the 9 T cell receptor beta chains below, sequenced in a study of post-analysis software for immune sequencing data. Regarding the study as a whole: Elevated frequency relative to controls characterized four or five TRBV segments in patients, TRBV5-6, TRBV5-1 and TRBV20-1 among them.

Their cognate antigens are unknown. Unique molecular identifiers were built into the TCR beta cDNA libraries. A single record per CDR3 protein comes from TCRdb applying MiXCR to the PCR reads. This sample yields 750,000 to 950,000 distinct CDR3 sequences, of which 53% are seen a single time; roughly 4.4% belongs to the top ten. Sequenced input: blood. Receptors were obtained from a girl under 18 with multiple sclerosis.

This sequence joins TRBV20-1 and TRBJ2-7, with 8 bases matching TRBD2. Germline V gene sequence: CDR1 DFQATT, CDR2 SNEGSKA (reference sequence). The CDR3 extends over 14 amino acids. The V gene end was trimmed by 3 bases and the J gene end by 6 bases; junction bases not matched to a gene: 10. CDR3 residues: CSARSGGVWIEQYF. The CDR3 DNA reads TGCAGTGCTAGGTCGGGGGGGGTCTGGATCGAGCAGTACTTC.

The genes are TRBV20-1 and TRBJ2-1; 7 bases agree with TRBD2. V lost 4 bases, J lost 0 bases, and 3 bases stayed unmatched. Per the germline V gene, CDR1 is DFQATT and CDR2 is SNEGSKA (reference sequence). The CDR3 consists of 14 residues. DNA of the CDR3: TGCAGTGCTACGGGGGGATCCTCCTACAATGAGCAGTTCTTC. Translated: CSATGGSSYNEQFF.

This clonotype was recorded only once. The chain combines TRBV29-1 with TRBJ2-4; D uncertain. Matching the DNA end better, TRBJ2-7 makes the J call doubtful. CDR3 length: 12 residues. The germline gives CDR1 SQVTM, CDR2 ANQGSEA. In DNA, the CDR3 is TGCAGCGCTGAGGCCTCAACCTACGAGCAGTACTTC. Protein product: CSAEASTYEQYF.

The chain combines TRBV7-6 with TRBJ2-1; 8 nucleotides line up with TRBD1. The CDR3 runs 16 residues. CDR1 and CDR2 (germline): SGHVS, FNYEAQ. Trimming took 5 bases from V and 0 from J; bases not matched to a gene: 6. CDR3 DNA sequence: TGTGCCAGCAGCCCAGACAGGGGAAGCTCCTACAATGAGCAGTTCTTC. Translating it yields CASSPDRGSSYNEQFF.

This rearrangement joins TRBV7-8 to TRBJ1-6; D perhaps matches TRBD1 (6 bases). The V gene's germline CDR1 is SGHVS and CDR2 FQNEAQ. The V end was cut by 7 bases, the J end by 10 bases, with 17 bases between. The CDR3 runs 14 residues. In nucleotides, the CDR3 is TGTGCCAGCACCCGAGGGGGGGGCAGGTCACCCCTCCACTTT. It is translated as CASTRGGGRSPLHF.

This chain uses TRBV19 with TRBJ1-5, with a possible D match to TRBD1 (5 bases). V was trimmed by 7 bases and J by 0 bases, leaving 13 bases between them. The CDR3 runs to 15 residues. The germline CDR1 and CDR2 sequences are LNHDA and SQIVND (reference sequence). DNA of the CDR3: TGTGCCAGTACCCAGGGCCGGGTTAGCAATCAGCCCCAGCATTTT. This sequence encodes CASTQGRVSNQPQHF.

The chain uses TRBV29-1 and TRBJ2-2, with no clear D. Germline V gives CDR1 SQVTM, CDR2 ANQGSEA. The CDR3 consists of 15 residues. Deletions cut 6 bases from V and 1 base from J, with 15 bases between. The CDR3 is CSVVRGSLNTGELFF. For the CDR3, the DNA is TGCAGCGTCGTTCGCGGCAGCCTGAACACCGGGGAGCTGTTTTTT.

This clonotype was seen a few times. The chain links TRBV12-3 or TRBV12-4 to TRBJ1-5, with a tentative D call TRBD1 (5 bases). The CDR3 consists of 15 residues. Trimming stripped 2 bases from V and 2 bases from J, with 10 bases between. CDR3 loop: CASSLKLGGNQPQHF. In DNA, the CDR3 is TGTGCCAGCAGTTTAAAATTAGGGGGCAATCAGCCCCAGCATTTT.

V is TRBV7-2 and J is TRBJ2-1; no firm D call. V lost 6 bases to trimming and J lost 1 base, with 16 bases between them. The CDR3 is 16 amino acids. CDR1 and CDR2 from the germline V gene are SGHTA and FQGNSA. The CDR3 protein is CASSRLGLGSYNEQFF. Written as DNA, the CDR3 is TGTGCCAGCAGTCGTCTGGGGTTAGGATCCTACAATGAGCAGTTCTTC.